This record looks at one TCR beta chain sequence and its context. The sample belongs to a study of CD8+ T cells in alopecia areata. This CDR3 has 12 residues. Germline trimming cut 3 bases from V and 9 bases from J; bases unmatched to any gene: 2. Germline-derived CDR1 and CDR2 are MGHRA and YSYEKL. The sequencing template was cDNA reverse transcribed from extracted RNA. Only in-frame clones appear in the TCRdb table, and some are missing; sequencing was by immunoSEQ multiplex PCR. This table holds 70,000 or so clones, roughly three fifths found once. The source of this sequence is a human donor with alopecia areata. The starting material was CD8+ T cells sorted from blood, obtained at week 0. The chain employs TRBV4-1 and TRBJ2-1; 7 bases are shared with TRBD2. CDR3 bases: TGCGCCAGCAGCCAGGGAGGGCTTGAGCAGTTCTTC. This gives the protein CASSQGGLEQFF.